In its sample, the clone carrying this T cell receptor beta chain was seen many times. What it binds is unknown. This sample stems from a study of beta chain features in type 1 diabetes. Via the markers CD45RO/CCR7/CD25/CD127/CD95/CD27, stem cell-like memory, regulatory, central memory and naive CD4+ cells were sorted. Notes on the study in general: In comparison with healthy donors, patients had naive, central memory and Treg TCRB repertoires that appeared more similar. The question of HLA type influencing TCRB rearrangement was one that remained unresolved here.

The entirety of the isolated RNA underwent reverse transcription, so expressed TCRB transcripts were sequenced. This table comes from immunoSEQ multiplex PCR, and its TCRdb copy is limited to in-frame clones, with some not included. This sample has 250,000 to 300,000 clones, with about 7.8% found just once. There are 13 residues in the CDR3. CDR1 MDHEN and CDR2 SYDVKM come from the germline V gene. V was pared by 1 base and J by 8 bases, with 6 bases between. The gene calls are TRBV28 and TRBJ1-6, with D hard to call. The receptor's source is a woman aged 18-30 years in good health. Specimen: central memory CD4+ T cells from blood. CDR3 nucleotide sequence: TGTGCCAGCAGTTTATTCATCGATTCACCCCTCCACTTT. This codes for CASSLFIDSPLHF.